This T cell receptor (beta chain) was recovered during a study of blood T cells in healthy people across ages. Per germline, CDR1 KGHSH and CDR2 LQKENI. CDR3 length: 16 amino acids. V lost 3 bases to trimming and J lost 4 bases; unmatched junction nucleotides: 10. General study results and limits: Among T cells, TCR beta diversity per million cells dropped roughly linearly as age rose.

This clonotype was observed a few times. The target antigen is unknown. Then a second PCR, running roughly 7 to 11 cycles, was carried out with a sample-barcoded 5' primer and a J-beta primer mix. Paired-end reads containing CDR3 totaled no fewer than 2.5 million for each sample. TCRdb called the 5' RACE reads again in MiXCR, with one record for every CDR3 protein. Here the sample spans 1.5 million to 2 million distinct CDR3 sequences, about 50% being singletons. This clonotype was obtained from a woman aged 40 to 50 in good health. The V gene is TRBV18, the J gene TRBJ2-7, with 9 bases identical to TRBD1. The sequenced material came from blood. Written as DNA, the CDR3 is TGTGCCAGCTCACCCGAGGGACAGGGAAGAAAGTACGAGCAGTACTTC. Its protein is CASSPEGQGRKYEQYF. The full variable domain, rest sourced from reference TRBV18 and TRBJ2-7, is NAGVMQNPRHLVRRRGQEARLRCSPMKGHSHVYWYRQLPEEGLKFMVYLQKENIIDESGMPKERFSAEFPKEGPSILRIQQVVRGDSAAYFCASSPEGQGRKYEQYFGPGTRLTVT.